These 28 T cell receptor beta chains share one sample of origin, sequenced in a study of cytomegalovirus exposure and HLA in healthy donors. In the PCR, 60 Vbeta and 13 Jbeta primers were used. Assay used: immunoSEQ multiplex PCR; TCRdb lists only in-frame clones, some missing. Among 170,000 or so clones listed, 75% to 90% were seen once. The sequenced sample consisted of PBMCs. The receptors shown here come from a young man in good health and CMV-seropositive.

The CDR3 sequence is CASSPTGSHEQFF. The CDR3, as DNA: TGTGCCAGCAGCCCGACAGGGTCCCATGAGCAGTTCTTC. The chain recombines TRBV7-7 with TRBJ2-1; TRBD1 agrees at 7 bases. Germline CDR1 SSHAT, CDR2 FNYEAQ (reference sequence). The CDR3 runs to 13 residues. The J segment lost 8 bases and the V segment lost 5 bases, leaving 6 bases of the junction unmatched. The entire variable domain, with the rest obtained from reference TRBV7-7 and TRBJ2-1, is as follows: GAGVSQSPRYKVTKRGQDVTLRCDPISSHATLYWYQQALGQGPEFLTYFNYEAQPDKSGLPSDRFSAERPEGSISTLTIQRTEQRDSAMYRCASSPTGSHEQFFGPGTRLTVL.

In this sample, this clone turned up once. The chain carries TRBV9 and TRBJ2-1; 7 nucleotides agree with TRBD2. The CDR3 has 15 residues. Unmatched junction bases numbered 6, after V lost 4 bases and J lost 2 bases. Germline CDR1 reads SGDLS; CDR2 reads YYNGEE. This CDR3 reads CASSFRDYAYNEQFF. The CDR3 DNA follows: TGTGCCAGCAGCTTCCGGGACTACGCCTACAATGAGCAGTTCTTC.

The chain links TRBV27 to TRBJ1-1, with a possible D match to TRBD1 (5 bases). CDR3 length: 13 amino acids. With 7 bases removed from V and 1 base from J, the gap between germline ends came to 10 bases. Germline CDR1 reads MNHEY; CDR2 reads SMNVEV (reference sequence). CDR3 DNA sequence: TGTGCCAGCATAGAAAGGGGGAACACTGAAGCTTTCTTT. This codes for CASIERGNTEAFF.

The V gene is TRBV6-6, the J gene TRBJ1-1; unclear D gene. V was shortened by 5 bases and J by 5 bases, with 12 bases between the two germline ends. The germline CDR1 and CDR2 sequences are MNHNY and SVGAGI (reference sequence). The CDR3 has 13 residues. This chain's CDR3 is CASSDQLRTEAFF. Written as DNA, the CDR3 is TGTGCCAGCAGTGACCAGCTGAGGACTGAAGCTTTCTTT.

V usage is TRBV5-6 and J usage is TRBJ2-3, with TRBD2 as a possible D gene (6 bases). Germline V gene lookup returns CDR1 SGHDT and CDR2 YYEEEE. The CDR3 is 15 amino acids. Trimming pared 0 bases from V and 5 bases from J, leaving 13 bases between. CDR3 sequence reads: CASSLVNGGLDTQYF. The CDR3 DNA follows: TGTGCCAGCAGCTTGGTAAACGGGGGTCTAGATACGCAGTATTTT.

V usage is TRBV7-9 and J usage is TRBJ2-2; 7 bases fit TRBD1. Looked up from germline, CDR1 is SEHNR and CDR2 is FQNEAQ (reference sequence). The CDR3 loop spans 16 amino acids. The V and J ends lost 6 bases and 5 bases, in that order; junction bases with no gene match: 12. CDR3 DNA sequence: TGTGCCAGCAGTTTATCGTGGACAGGACGGACCGGGGAGCTGTTTTTT. Protein sequence: CASSLSWTGRTGELFF. The whole variable domain, remainder taken from reference TRBV7-9 and TRBJ2-2, is DTGVSQNPRHKITKRGQNVTFRCDPISEHNRLYWYRQTLGQGPEFLTYFQNEAQLEKSRLLSDRFSAERPKGSFSTLEIQRTEQGDSAMYLCASSLSWTGRTGELFFGEGSRLTVL.

This rearrangement joins TRBV10-1 to TRBJ1-2; the D is unclear. CDR1 and CDR2 (germline): WNHNN, SYGVQD (reference sequence). CDR3 length: 14 amino acids. The ends were cut back, 6 bases at V and 2 bases at J, with 13 bases in the middle. Here the CDR3 DNA reads TGCGCCAGCAGAAGACCGGGTGGGAACTATGGCTACACCTTC. Translating it yields CASRRPGGNYGYTF.

J is TRBJ2-3 and V is TRBV5-1; D is perhaps TRBD2 (5 bases). The CDR3 contains 13 residues. CDR1 and CDR2 (germline): SGHRS, YFSETQ. V was pared by 4 bases and J by 6 bases, with 12 bases between. CDR3 nucleotide sequence: TGCGCCAGCAGCCCCCGGGCTAGCGATACGCAGTATTTT. Translating it yields CASSPRASDTQYF.

In this sample, this clone turned up once. The CDR3 coding sequence is TGTGCCAGCAGTTTCGGGACAGATGGCAACTATGGCTACACCTTC. As protein: CASSFGTDGNYGYTF. The V and J genes are TRBV28 and TRBJ1-2; 7 bases fit TRBD1. Germline V gives CDR1 MDHEN, CDR2 SYDVKM. This CDR3 has 15 residues. V gave up 3 bases and J gave up 2 bases; unmatched junction bases: 6.

The chain joins TRBV13 to TRBJ1-2, with D unclear. Trimming pared 0 bases from V and 6 bases from J, leaving 8 bases between. Germline CDR1 and CDR2: PRHDT and FYEKMQ (reference sequence). The CDR3 is 13 residues long. The CDR3 loop is CASSLGGGNGYTF. The CDR3 nucleotides read TGTGCCAGCAGCTTAGGCGGAGGGAATGGCTACACCTTC.

This chain connects TRBV28 to TRBJ2-7, with D perhaps TRBD1 (6 bases). CDR1 MDHEN and CDR2 SYDVKM come from the germline V gene. The CDR3 loop spans 14 amino acids. V lost 5 bases to trimming and J lost 3 bases, with 14 bases between them. The CDR3 spells CASSATGTIYEQYF. As DNA, the CDR3 is TGTGCCAGCAGTGCGACCGGGACAATCTACGAGCAGTACTTC. The whole variable domain, remainder taken from reference TRBV28 and TRBJ2-7, is DVKVTQSSRYLVKRTGEKVFLECVQDMDHENMFWYRQDPGLGLRLIYFSYDVKMKEKGDIPEGYSVSREKKERFSLILESASTNQTSMYLCASSATGTIYEQYFGPGTRLTVT.

This clone has only a few counts. The V gene is TRBV7-9, the J gene TRBJ2-5; 8 bases align to TRBD2. V shed 4 bases, J shed 2 bases, and the junction held 12 bases outside the gene matches. CDR3 size: 17 residues. Germline V gene sequence: CDR1 SEHNR, CDR2 FQNEAQ (reference sequence). The CDR3 DNA is TGTGCCAGCAGCTCCGGTCTAATAGCGGGGAGACAAGAGACCCAGTACTTC. Amino acid sequence: CASSSGLIAGRQETQYF.

The chain employs TRBV19 and TRBJ2-5; TRBD2 matches at 7 bases. Germline V CDR1 and CDR2: LNHDA, SQIVND (reference sequence). V gave up 3 bases and J gave up 5 bases; unmatched junction bases: 3. The CDR3 has 13 amino acids. The chain's CDR3 is CASSILGGETQYF. CDR3 bases: TGTGCCAGTAGTATTCTCGGGGGGGAGACCCAGTACTTC.

This sequence joins TRBV7-2 and TRBJ2-7; D call uncertain. This CDR3 is built from 12 residues. The V gene lost 5 bases and the J gene lost 4 bases, with 9 bases spanning the gap. Per the germline V gene, CDR1 is SGHTA and CDR2 is FQGNSA. This chain's CDR3 is CASSPDRYEQYF. In nucleotides, the CDR3 is TGTGCCAGCAGCCCAGATCGTTACGAGCAGTACTTC.

J is TRBJ1-2 and V is TRBV6-5; 10 bases line up with TRBD1. This CDR3 contains 15 residues. Per the germline V gene, CDR1 is MNHEY and CDR2 is SVGAGI. V was clipped by 5 bases and J by 2 bases; unmatched bases: 5. The CDR3 DNA follows: TGTGCCAGCAGTAACCCGGGACAGGGGAACTATGGCTACACCTTC. Amino acid sequence: CASSNPGQGNYGYTF.

The count of this clone is one. The gene calls are TRBV11-2 and TRBJ2-5; no clear D. CDR1 SGHAT and CDR2 FQNNGV come from the germline V gene. The CDR3 is 13 amino acids. V was clipped by 3 bases and J by 3 bases, with 8 bases between them. The CDR3 here is CASSLSREETQYF. In nucleotides, the CDR3 is TGTGCCAGCAGCTTGTCCCGAGAAGAGACCCAGTACTTC.

This clone has only a few counts. CDR3 DNA sequence: TGCGCCAGCAGCTTGGTGGCAGCGGGAGAAGAGACCCAGTACTTC. Amino acids: CASSLVAAGEETQYF. The rearrangement links TRBV5-1 to TRBJ2-5; 8 bases line up with TRBD2. The CDR3 is 15 amino acids. The germline CDR1 and CDR2 sequences are SGHRS and YFSETQ. The J segment lost 3 bases and the V segment lost 0 bases, leaving 4 bases of the junction unmatched.

V and J are TRBV9 and TRBJ2-5, with D maybe TRBD2 (6 bases). Per germline, CDR1 SGDLS and CDR2 YYNGEE. Trimming pared 4 bases from V and 5 bases from J, leaving 24 bases between. CDR3 length: 17 residues. CDR3 DNA: TGTGCCAGCAGCCCGGGTGTGGCGGGACGCCCCGGGGAGACCCAGTACTTC. It codes for CASSPGVAGRPGETQYF.

The chain links TRBV5-1 to TRBJ1-1; 7 nucleotides agree with TRBD1. The CDR3 totals 16 residues. From germline, CDR1 is SGHRS and CDR2 YFSETQ. The V and J ends lost 2 bases and 3 bases, in that order; junction bases with no gene match: 10. CDR3 protein: CASSLNSGGEYTEAFF. CDR3 bases: TGCGCCAGCAGCTTAAACTCAGGGGGAGAGTACACTGAAGCTTTCTTT.

About this clone itself: At one boundary the junction diverges from the germline segment, which might be a read error. The chain is built from TRBV7-3 and TRBJ2-2; possible D gene TRBD2, 5 bases. CDR1 and CDR2 (germline): SGHTA, FQGTGA. The CDR3 is 16 residues long. Here the CDR3 reads CASGLTGISSTGELFF. For the CDR3, the DNA is TGTGCCAGCGGCTTAACCGGGATTAGCTCTACCGGGGAGCTGTTTTTT.

V is TRBV19 and J is TRBJ2-1, with TRBD2 matching over 8 bases. J gave up 0 bases and V 7 bases, and 8 bases lay outside the gene matches. The V gene's germline CDR1 is LNHDA and CDR2 SQIVND (reference sequence). CDR3 length: 16 amino acids. The CDR3 bases are TGTGCCAGTACTTATAGCGGGGCGGGCTCCTACAATGAGCAGTTCTTC. Translating it yields CASTYSGAGSYNEQFF. The variable domain in full, with the rest retrieved from reference TRBV19 and TRBJ2-1, is DGGITQSPKYLFRKEGQNVTLSCEQNLNHDAMYWYRQDPGQGLRLIYYSQIVNDFQKGDIAEGYSVSREKKESFPLTVTSAQKNPTAFYLCASTYSGAGSYNEQFFGPGTRLTVL.

V and J are TRBV28 and TRBJ1-1; TRBD1 matches at 7 bases. J was trimmed by 3 bases and V by 6 bases; bases with no gene match: 4. The CDR3 contains 13 residues. CDR1 MDHEN and CDR2 SYDVKM come from the germline V gene. The CDR3 region is CASSSTGYTEAFF. CDR3 DNA: TGTGCCAGCAGCTCGACAGGGTACACTGAAGCTTTCTTT. The complete variable domain, with remaining parts taken from reference TRBV28 and TRBJ1-1, reads DVKVTQSSRYLVKRTGEKVFLECVQDMDHENMFWYRQDPGLGLRLIYFSYDVKMKEKGDIPEGYSVSREKKERFSLILESASTNQTSMYLCASSSTGYTEAFFGQGTRLTVV.

This chain connects TRBV28 to TRBJ2-7; D uncertain. V dropped 4 bases and J dropped 4 bases, with 8 bases sitting between them. The CDR3 is 12 amino acids. CDR1 MDHEN and CDR2 SYDVKM come from the germline V gene. The DNA of the CDR3 is TGTGCCAGCAGTTACGATAGATACGAGCAGTACTTC. It translates to CASSYDRYEQYF.

V is TRBV5-4 and J is TRBJ1-1, with TRBD1 matching 12 bases. CDR1 is SGHNT and CDR2 is YYREEE in the germline V gene (reference sequence). This CDR3 is built from 15 residues. V dropped 4 bases and J dropped 4; count of bases not matched to a gene: 5. Here the CDR3 DNA reads TGTGCCAGCAGCCCGGGGGACAGGGGGCCCACTGAAGCTTTCTTT. Encoded protein: CASSPGDRGPTEAFF.

V is TRBV5-1 and J is TRBJ2-2, with D maybe TRBD2 (6 bases). The CDR3 contains 17 residues. The V end lost 4 bases, the J end lost 5 bases, and 21 bases lay between the germline ends. Germline V gene sequence: CDR1 SGHRS, CDR2 YFSETQ. CDR3 DNA sequence: TGCGCCAGCAGCAAGACTAACCGGGACTCGAGAACCGGGGAGCTGTTTTTT. Translation gives CASSKTNRDSRTGELFF.

The chain uses TRBV6-4 and TRBJ2-2, with 7 bases identical to TRBD1. V trimming: 6 bases; J trimming: 4 bases; junction bases outside the gene matches: 5. The CDR3 length is 14 residues. The germline gives CDR1 MRHNA, CDR2 SNTAGT. Here the CDR3 reads CASSPQGFTGELFF. The CDR3 DNA is TGTGCCAGCAGCCCACAGGGGTTCACCGGGGAGCTGTTTTTT.

V gene TRBV10-3 combines with J gene TRBJ1-6; D gene uncertain. Deletions cut 6 bases from V and 8 bases from J, with 14 bases between. From germline, CDR1 is ENHRY and CDR2 SYGVKD. The CDR3 runs to 14 residues. CDR3 sequence reads: CAISAGLIDSPLHF. The CDR3 DNA follows: TGTGCCATCAGCGCGGGATTGATTGATTCACCCCTCCACTTT.

This clone showed up just once. The V gene is TRBV9, the J gene TRBJ2-5; 8 positions agree with TRBD1. Germline lookup yields CDR1 SGDLS and CDR2 YYNGEE. The CDR3 runs 17 residues. V lost 3 bases and J lost 4; bases outside the gene matches: 14. The CDR3 here is CASSDPAGQGPGETQYF. CDR3 DNA sequence: TGTGCCAGCAGCGACCCCGCCGGACAGGGCCCTGGAGAGACCCAGTACTTC.